Described below is a single TCR beta chain sequence and its context. Its antigen remains unknown. Generated by immunoSEQ multiplex PCR, the TCRdb table keeps only in-frame clones and is missing some. Of about 58,000 clones detected, 75% to 90% appear once; the ten largest clones hold 0.76%. This record belongs to a study of OX40 agonist ivuxolimab in advanced cancers. Study-wide points: Low normalized T-cell clonal expansion also characterized some of the nonresponders. Expanded peripheral T cells had an undetermined antigen specificity.

This CDR3 spans 14 amino acids. The germline V and J ends were trimmed by 4 bases and 7 bases, with 14 bases remaining between them. Germline loops: CDR1 SNHLY, CDR2 FYNNEI. The source material was CD4+ or CD8+ T cells sorted from blood, sampled in a trial of the OX40 agonist ivuxolimab. The chain recombines TRBV2 with TRBJ2-1; D is unresolved. The clonotype originates from an adult with an advanced solid tumor such as melanoma, head and neck, liver or kidney cancer. The CDR3 spells CASSGSLLQNEQFF. The CDR3 coding sequence is TGTGCCAGCAGTGGATCTCTACTCCAGAATGAGCAGTTCTTC.